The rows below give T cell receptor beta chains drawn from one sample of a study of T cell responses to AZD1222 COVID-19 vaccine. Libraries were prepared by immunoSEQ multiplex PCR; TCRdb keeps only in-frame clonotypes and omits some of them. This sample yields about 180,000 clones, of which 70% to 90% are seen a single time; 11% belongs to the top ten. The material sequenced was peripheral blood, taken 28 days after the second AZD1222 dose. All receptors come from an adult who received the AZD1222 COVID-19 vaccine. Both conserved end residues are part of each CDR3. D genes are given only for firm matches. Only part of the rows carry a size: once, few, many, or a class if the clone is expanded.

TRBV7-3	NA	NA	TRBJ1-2	CASSLITGYGYTF	TGTGCCAGCAGCTTAATCACCGGTTATGGCTACACCTTC
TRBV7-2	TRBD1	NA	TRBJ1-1	CASSLEGQGNTEAFF	TGTGCCAGCAGCTTAGAGGGACAGGGGAACACTGAAGCTTTCTTT
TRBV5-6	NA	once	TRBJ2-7	CASSFLQLGEQYF	TGTGCCAGCAGCTTCCTGCAACTAGGCGAGCAGTACTTC
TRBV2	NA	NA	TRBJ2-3	CASTLDTDTQYF	TGTGCCAGCACCCTGGACACAGATACGCAGTATTTT
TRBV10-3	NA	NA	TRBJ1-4	CAIGGSQVEGEKLFF	TGTGCCATCGGTGGGTCACAGGTAGAGGGTGAAAAACTGTTTTTT
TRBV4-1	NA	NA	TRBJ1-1	CASSQGTVNTEAFF	TGCGCCAGCAGCCAAGGGACGGTGAACACTGAAGCTTTCTTT
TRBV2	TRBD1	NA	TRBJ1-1	CASSERTGGIDFF	TGTGCCAGCAGCGAACGGACAGGGGGCATTGATTTCTTT
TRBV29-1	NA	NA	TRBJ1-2	CSVVVDYGYTF	TGCAGCGTTGTAGTAGACTATGGCTACACCTTC
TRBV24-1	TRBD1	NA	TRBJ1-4	CATSDPGQGNEKLFF	TGTGCCACCAGTGATCCCGGACAGGGGAATGAAAAACTGTTTTTT
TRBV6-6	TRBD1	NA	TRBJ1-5	CASSWTGGDQPQHF	TGTGCCAGCTCGTGGACAGGGGGGGATCAGCCCCAGCATTTT
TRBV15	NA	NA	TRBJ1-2	CATSRDTHYGYTF	TGTGCCACCAGCAGAGATACCCACTATGGCTACACCTTC
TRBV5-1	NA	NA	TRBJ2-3	CASSSLDITSTDTQYF	TGCGCCAGCAGCTCACTGGACATAACTAGCACAGATACGCAGTATTTT
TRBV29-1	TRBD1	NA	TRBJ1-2	CSATGGLGYTF	TGCAGTGCTACAGGGGGCCTTGGCTACACCTTC
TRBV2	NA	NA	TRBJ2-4	CASSERAKNIQYF	TGTGCCAGCAGCGAGAGAGCCAAAAACATTCAGTACTTC
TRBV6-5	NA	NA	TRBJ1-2	CASSYSAGRGLYGYTF	TGTGCCAGCAGTTACTCCGCAGGTCGGGGATTGTATGGCTACACCTTC
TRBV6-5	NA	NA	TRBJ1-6	CASSRLKGGTSPLHF	TGTGCCAGCAGTCGGCTGAAAGGGGGTACTTCACCCCTCCACTTT
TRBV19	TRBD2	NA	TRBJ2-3	CASSERGGPIADTQYF	TGTGCCAGTAGTGAGCGGGGGGGCCCTATCGCAGATACGCAGTATTTT
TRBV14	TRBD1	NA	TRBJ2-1	CASSQGTGIGEQFF	TGTGCCAGCAGCCAAGGGACAGGGATCGGTGAGCAGTTCTTC
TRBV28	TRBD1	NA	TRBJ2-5	CASSSLTGGRETQYF	TGTGCCAGCAGTTCGCTCACAGGGGGCCGAGAGACCCAGTACTTC
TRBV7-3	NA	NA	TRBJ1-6	CASSTGQSNSPLHF	TGTGCCAGCAGCACTGGACAGTCAAATTCACCCCTCCACTTT
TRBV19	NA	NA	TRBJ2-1	CASTGMRGLSYNEQFF	TGTGCCAGTACCGGTATGAGGGGGTTATCCTACAATGAGCAGTTCTTC
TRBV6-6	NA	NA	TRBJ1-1	CASSVTGLTEAFF	TGTGCCAGCAGTGTGACAGGTTTGACTGAAGCTTTCTTT
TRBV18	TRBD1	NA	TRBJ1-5	CASSLGPQGAGSNQPQHF	TGTGCCAGCTCACTAGGGCCTCAGGGGGCAGGGAGCAATCAGCCCCAGCATTTT
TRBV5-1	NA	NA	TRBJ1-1	CASSLGQSYTEAFF	TGCGCCAGCAGCTTGGGACAGTCCTACACTGAAGCTTTCTTT
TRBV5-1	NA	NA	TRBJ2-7	CASSLEEGGTYEQYF	TGCGCCAGCAGCCTGGAGGAGGGGGGGACCTACGAGCAGTACTTC
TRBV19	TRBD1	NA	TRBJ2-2	CASNTGTGVSGELFF	TGTGCCAGTAACACCGGGACAGGGGTTTCCGGGGAGCTGTTTTTT
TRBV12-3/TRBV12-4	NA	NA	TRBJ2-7	CASSSSYEQYF	TGTGCCAGCAGTTCCTCCTACGAGCAGTACTTC
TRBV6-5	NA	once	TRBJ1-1	CASSRDGGSEAFF	TGTGCCAGCAGTCGGGACGGTGGCTCTGAAGCTTTCTTT
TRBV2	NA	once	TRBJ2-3	CARRGAGDTQYF	TGTGCCCGCCGGGGGGCCGGAGATACGCAGTATTTT
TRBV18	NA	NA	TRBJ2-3	CASSPEKDTQYF	TGTGCCAGCTCACCTGAGAAAGATACGCAGTATTTT
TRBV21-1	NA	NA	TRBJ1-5	CASSTSKGPEYSNQPQHF	TGTGCCAGCAGCACCAGTAAGGGGCCGGAGTATAGCAATCAGCCCCAGCATTTT
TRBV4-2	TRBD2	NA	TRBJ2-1	CASSRTSDPSYNEQFF	TGTGCCAGCAGCCGAACTAGCGACCCCTCCTACAATGAGCAGTTCTTC
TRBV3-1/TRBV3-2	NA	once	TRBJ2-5	CASSQGGLYQETQYF	TGTGCCAGCAGCCAAGGGGGACTCTATCAAGAGACCCAGTACTTC
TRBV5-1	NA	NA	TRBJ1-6	CASSSMGQNSPLHF	TGCGCCAGCAGCTCAATGGGCCAAAATTCACCCCTCCACTTT
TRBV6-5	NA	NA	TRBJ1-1	CASSYRGFGDTEAFF	TGTGCCAGCAGTTACCGTGGCTTTGGGGACACTGAAGCTTTCTTT
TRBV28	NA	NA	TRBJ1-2	CASSLLGARGGYTF	TGTGCCAGCAGTTTACTGGGGGCTCGAGGTGGCTACACCTTC
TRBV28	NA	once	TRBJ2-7	CASSSGTPYEQYF	TGTGCCAGCAGTTCCGGGACACCTTACGAGCAGTACTTC
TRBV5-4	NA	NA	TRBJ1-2	CASSTGQSYGYTF	TGTGCCAGCAGCACCGGACAGAGCTATGGCTACACCTTC
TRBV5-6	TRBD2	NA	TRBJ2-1	CASSLRGGIDEQFF	TGTGCCAGCAGCTTACGGGGGGGCATCGATGAGCAGTTCTTC
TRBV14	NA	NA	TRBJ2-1	CASSQVLGNEQFF	TGTGCCAGCAGCCAGGTACTCGGCAATGAGCAGTTCTTC
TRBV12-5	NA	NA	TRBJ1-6	CASGQKSSYNSPLHF	TGTGCTAGTGGCCAGAAGAGCTCCTATAATTCACCCCTCCACTTT
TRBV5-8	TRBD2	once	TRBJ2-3	CASSDFKGLAGSRTDTQYF	TGTGCCAGCAGCGACTTTAAGGGACTAGCGGGGTCCCGCACAGATACGCAGTATTTT
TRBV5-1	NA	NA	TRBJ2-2	CASSLEGGENTGELFF	TGCGCCAGCAGCTTGGAAGGTGGGGAGAACACCGGGGAGCTGTTTTTT
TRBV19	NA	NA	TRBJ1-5	CASSTSSRSSNQPQHF	TGTGCCAGTAGTACCAGCTCAAGGTCTAGCAATCAGCCCCAGCATTTT
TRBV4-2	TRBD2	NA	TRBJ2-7	CASSQDGIAGGYEQYF	TGTGCCAGCAGCCAAGATGGGATCGCGGGGGGTTACGAGCAGTACTTC
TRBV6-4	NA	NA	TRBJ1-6	CASSAPCRGTYNSPLHF	TGTGCCAGCAGTGCACCTTGTCGGGGTACCTATAATTCACCCCTCCACTTT
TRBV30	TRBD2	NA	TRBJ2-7	CAWGGLAGRYEQYF	TGTGCCTGGGGGGGACTAGCAGGGCGCTACGAGCAGTACTTC
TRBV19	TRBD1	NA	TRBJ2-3	CASSTPGTGLAVWTQYF	TGTGCCAGTAGTACCCCGGGGACAGGGTTGGCGGTGTGGACGCAGTATTTT
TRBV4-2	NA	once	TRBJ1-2	CASSQDLGATNYGYTF	TGTGCCAGCAGCCAAGATCTCGGGGCGACTAACTATGGCTACACCTTC
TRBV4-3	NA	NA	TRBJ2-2	CASSQDFGTGELFF	TGCGCCAGCAGCCAAGATTTCGGGACCGGGGAGCTGTTTTTT